What follows are 15 T cell receptor beta chains derived from one specimen sequenced in a study of blood T cell repertoires in COVID-19. Measured with immunoSEQ multiplex PCR; TCRdb has only the in-frame clones, and not every one. The sample has fewer than 15,000 clones, about 80% seen once. Sequenced: peripheral blood. The receptor set was obtained from a woman of 80 years or more with acute or convalescent COVID-19.

The chain has TRBV5-1 and TRBJ2-3; 10 bases are shared with TRBD2. CDR3 length: 15 amino acids. With 5 bases clipped from V and 6 bases from J, the junction kept 9 bases outside the gene matches. Germline V gene sequence: CDR1 SGHRS, CDR2 YFSETQ. As DNA, the CDR3 is TGCGCCAGCAGAGATATTGGGACTAGCGTGGATACGCAGTATTTT. Its protein product is CASRDIGTSVDTQYF. The full variable domain, completed using reference TRBV5-1 and TRBJ2-3, is KAGVTQTPRYLIKTRGQQVTLSCSPISGHRSVSWYQQTPGQGLQFLFEYFSETQRNKGNFPGRFSGRQFSNSRSEMNVSTLELGDSALYLCASRDIGTSVDTQYFGPGTRLTVL.

The chain couples TRBV7-2 to TRBJ1-5; a weak D match, TRBD1 (6 bases). The V gene lost 5 bases and the J gene lost 6 bases, with 17 bases spanning the gap. The CDR3 covers 15 residues. The germline V gene encodes CDR1 SGHTA and CDR2 FQGNSA. The CDR3, as DNA: TGTGCCAGCAGCCCTACGGGGCAGGGGATTCAGCCCCAGCATTTT. Amino acids: CASSPTGQGIQPQHF.

This clone was detected once. The chain couples TRBV4-1 to TRBJ2-2; 9 nucleotides match TRBD1. V was clipped by 3 bases and J by 7 bases; unmatched bases: 12. Germline loops: CDR1 MGHRA, CDR2 YSYEKL. This CDR3 region has 17 residues. Written as DNA, the CDR3 is TGCGCCAGCAGCCATCCCCCGGGACAGGGAGGAGGCGGGGAGCTGTTTTTT. It translates to CASSHPPGQGGGGELFF.

The sample holds a few counts of this clone. The chain couples TRBV12-5 to TRBJ1-5; no clear D. Trimming pared 3 bases from V and 5 bases from J, leaving 8 bases between. Germline lookup yields CDR1 LGHNT and CDR2 FRNRAP. The CDR3 runs to 13 residues. In DNA, the CDR3 is TGTGCTAGTGGTTTAGAACCGGATCAGCCCCAGCATTTT. Protein product: CASGLEPDQPQHF.

The DNA of the CDR3 is TGTGCCACCAGCAGAGATGAGATCCGACTAGCGGGGCCTGTAGGGGATACGCAGTATTTT. Residues: CATSRDEIRLAGPVGDTQYF. The genes are TRBV15 and TRBJ2-3, with 11 bases identical to TRBD2. The CDR3 is 20 residues long. The trim removed 0 bases at V and 6 bases at J, leaving 17 bases unmatched. Germline CDR1 is LNHNV and CDR2 is YYDKDF (reference sequence). Using reference TRBV15 and TRBJ2-3 for the parts outside the CDR3, the full variable domain is DAMVIQNPRYQVTQFGKPVTLSCSQTLNHNVMYWYQQKSSQAPKLLFHYYDKDFNNEADTPDNFQSRRPNTSFCFLDIRSPGLGDTAMYLCATSRDEIRLAGPVGDTQYFGPGTRLTVL.

This clone was seen a single time. A junction end diverges from the germline sequence, so it may reflect a read error. CDR3 amino acids: CASSETGASISF. The CDR3 DNA reads as TGTGCCAGCAGTGAAACAGGCGCCTCCATCTCCTTC. This sequence joins TRBV2 and TRBJ2-4; a weak D match, TRBD1 (5 bases). The CDR3 is 12 residues long. Germline V lookup: CDR1 SNHLY, CDR2 FYNNEI.

The chain links TRBV5-1 to TRBJ1-4, with TRBD1 matching over 7 bases. Germline lookup yields CDR1 SGHRS and CDR2 YFSETQ. With V trimmed by 4 bases and J by 6 bases, 6 bases remained unmatched. CDR3 length: 14 amino acids. The DNA of the CDR3 is TGCGCCAGCAGCATCCGGGACAGATATGAAAAACTGTTTTTT. It is translated as CASSIRDRYEKLFF.

J is TRBJ2-2 and V is TRBV11-2; tentatively, D is TRBD2 (5 bases). Between the trimmed V and J ends, which lost 4 bases and 3 bases, there was a span of 15 bases. Germline V lookup: CDR1 SGHAT, CDR2 FQNNGV. The CDR3 length is 16 residues. This CDR3 is CASSSPVRRYTGELFF. CDR3 nucleotide sequence: TGTGCCAGCAGCTCGCCGGTCAGGAGGTACACCGGGGAGCTGTTTTTT.

On this clone: A junction boundary mismatches the germline segment, possibly from a read error. The chain employs TRBV3-1 (or the pseudogene TRBV3-2) and TRBJ1-1, with D possibly TRBD1 on 6 matching bases. The CDR3 consists of 12 residues. Germline V gene lookup returns CDR1 LGHDT and CDR2 YNNKEL (reference sequence). The CDR3 loop reads CASSQGVGAAHF. CDR3 bases: TGTGCCAGCAGCCAAGGGGTGGGGGCGGCACACTTT.

This clone was counted between two and nine times. The chain is built from TRBV4-3 and TRBJ2-2; 7 nucleotides line up with TRBD1. CDR3 size: 16 residues. The trim removed 1 base at V and 5 bases at J, leaving 7 bases unmatched. The germline V gene encodes CDR1 LGHNA and CDR2 YSLEER. The CDR3 reads CASSQGPGGGTGELFF. CDR3 DNA: TGCGCCAGCAGCCAAGGGCCAGGGGGTGGTACCGGGGAGCTGTTTTTT.

V gene TRBV19 combines with J gene TRBJ2-6; TRBD1 matches at 10 bases. V shed 6 bases and J 0 bases; nucleotides not matched to a gene: 11. This CDR3 is 19 amino acids long. Germline CDR1 LNHDA, CDR2 SQIVND (reference sequence). The CDR3 region is CASSRQGALFRSGANVLTF. Written as DNA, the CDR3 is TGTGCCAGTAGCAGACAGGGGGCCCTTTTCCGCTCTGGGGCCAACGTCCTGACTTTC.

The J gene is TRBJ1-2, the V gene TRBV10-3; unclear D gene. This CDR3 is 15 amino acids long. Germline V CDR1 and CDR2: ENHRY, SYGVKD. Trimming cost V 0 bases and J 8 bases, with 16 bases left between them. For the CDR3, the DNA is TGTGCCATCAGTGAGTCGTTGCCGGGAATGGGCGGCTACACCTTC. Its translation: CAISESLPGMGGYTF.

The chain joins TRBV4-1 to TRBJ2-3, with TRBD2 matching over 12 bases. Germline V CDR1 and CDR2: MGHRA, YSYEKL. The CDR3 runs 17 residues. The V segment lost 2 bases and the J segment 4 bases; nucleotides outside the gene matches: 7. The CDR3 region is CASSQLGLAGIADTQYF. The CDR3 nucleotides are TGCGCCAGCAGCCAACTCGGACTAGCGGGGATTGCAGATACGCAGTATTTT.

The chain couples TRBV6-5 to TRBJ1-2; TRBD1 aligns across 10 bases. CDR3 length: 14 residues. Germline V gene lookup returns CDR1 MNHEY and CDR2 SVGAGI. The trim removed 6 bases at V and 3 bases at J, leaving 4 bases unmatched. The CDR3 loop is CASSRQGADYGYTF. CDR3 coding DNA: TGTGCCAGCAGCCGACAGGGGGCTGACTATGGCTACACCTTC.

The sample holds one count of this clone. This rearrangement joins TRBV10-3 to TRBJ1-2, with 9 positions matching TRBD1. CDR1 is ENHRY and CDR2 is SYGVKD in the germline V gene. This CDR3 has 13 amino acids. V shed 3 bases and J 8 bases; nucleotides not matched to a gene: 4. The CDR3 loop reads CAISEGTGWGYTF. The CDR3, as DNA: TGTGCCATCAGTGAAGGGACAGGGTGGGGCTACACCTTC.